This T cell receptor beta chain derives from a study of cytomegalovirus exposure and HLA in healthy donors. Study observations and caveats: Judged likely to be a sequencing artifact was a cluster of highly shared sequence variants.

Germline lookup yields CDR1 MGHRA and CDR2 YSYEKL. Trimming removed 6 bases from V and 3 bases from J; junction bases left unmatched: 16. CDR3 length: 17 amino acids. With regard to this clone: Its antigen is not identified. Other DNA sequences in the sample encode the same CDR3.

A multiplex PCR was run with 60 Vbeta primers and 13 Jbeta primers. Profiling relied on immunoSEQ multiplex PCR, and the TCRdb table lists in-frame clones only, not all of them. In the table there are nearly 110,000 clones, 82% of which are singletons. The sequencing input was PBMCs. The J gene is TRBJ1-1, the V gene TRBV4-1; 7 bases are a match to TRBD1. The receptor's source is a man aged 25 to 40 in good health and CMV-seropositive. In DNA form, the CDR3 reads TGCGCCAGCAGTCAGAGAATCGTTACAGGGGTGGACACTGAAGCTTTCTTT. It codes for CASSQRIVTGVDTEAFF.